The clone carrying this T cell receptor beta chain was observed a few times. The antigen is not known. The sample comes from a study of post-analysis software for immune sequencing data. Study summary: Relapsing-remitting, secondary progressive and progressive-relapsing multiple sclerosis were all included among the disease courses.

Overall study findings and caveats: When patients were compared with controls, about five TRBV segments were more frequent, TRBV5-6, TRBV5-1 and TRBV20-1 among them. Multiple sclerosis patients showed significantly lower normalized Chao1 diversity than controls did.

Germline CDR1 reads LGHNA; CDR2 reads YNFKEQ. Deletions cut 4 bases from V and 2 bases from J, with 7 bases between. The length of the CDR3 is 13 residues. Carried by the TCR beta cDNA libraries were unique molecular identifiers. In TCRdb, the PCR reads were re-called with MiXCR into one record per CDR3 protein. In the table there are almost 700,000 distinct CDR3 sequences, approximately 59% of which are singletons. The origin of this receptor is a girl aged 2-10 years with multiple sclerosis. Sequencing used blood. The chain employs TRBV4-2 and TRBJ2-3; D unresolved. CDR3 region: CASSRTDTDTQYF. In nucleotides, the CDR3 is TGTGCCAGCAGCCGAACAGACACAGATACGCAGTATTTT.